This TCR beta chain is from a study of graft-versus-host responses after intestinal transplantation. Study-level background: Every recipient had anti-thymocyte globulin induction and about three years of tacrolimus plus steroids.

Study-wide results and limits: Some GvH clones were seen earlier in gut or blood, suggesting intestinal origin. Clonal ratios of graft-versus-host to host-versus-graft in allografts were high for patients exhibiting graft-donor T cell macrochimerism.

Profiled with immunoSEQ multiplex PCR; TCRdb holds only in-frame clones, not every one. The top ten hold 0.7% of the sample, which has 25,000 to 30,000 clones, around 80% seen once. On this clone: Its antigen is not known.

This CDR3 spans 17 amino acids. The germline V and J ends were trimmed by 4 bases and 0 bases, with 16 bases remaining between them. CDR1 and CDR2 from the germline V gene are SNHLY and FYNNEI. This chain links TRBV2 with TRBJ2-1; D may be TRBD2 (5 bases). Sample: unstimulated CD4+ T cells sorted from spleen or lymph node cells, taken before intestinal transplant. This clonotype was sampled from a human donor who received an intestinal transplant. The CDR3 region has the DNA TGTGCCAGCAGTGGCGTAGACCCTCGGGGCTCCTACAATGAGCAGTTCTTC. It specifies CASSGVDPRGSYNEQFF.